One sample yielded the 20 T cell receptor beta chains listed below, sequenced in a study of blood T cell repertoires in COVID-19 (dated by TCRdb to 2020 to 2022). Library prep was done by the immunoSEQ multiplex PCR assay. TCRdb's version of the immuneACCESS table is confined to in-frame rearrangements and falls short of the full clone set. An unresolved V gene accounts for under half of the shortfall where checked; the remainder is of unknown origin. This sample comprises 170,000 or so clones, 83% of them detected only once. The top ten hold approximately 1.4% of the sample. Material for sequencing was peripheral blood. Receptors originate from a human donor in a cohort sampled during active COVID-19.

J is TRBJ2-7 and V is TRBV6-5; TRBD1 matches at 10 bases. V lost 5 bases, J lost 2 bases, and 6 bases stayed unmatched. CDR1 and CDR2 (germline): MNHEY, SVGAGI. The CDR3 has 15 residues. The CDR3 coding sequence is TGTGCCAGCAGTACAACCGGGACAGGGGCCTACGAGCAGTACTTC. Encoded protein: CASSTTGTGAYEQYF.

This clone was picked up one time. The rearrangement uses TRBV5-5 and TRBJ2-7; the match to TRBD2 covers 10 bases. The CDR3 consists of 14 residues. CDR1 and CDR2 from the germline V gene are SGHKS and YYEKEE (reference sequence). The trim removed 5 bases at V and 2 bases at J, leaving 4 bases unmatched. The CDR3 sequence is CASSLAGVPYEQYF. As DNA, the CDR3 is TGTGCCAGCAGTCTAGCGGGGGTTCCCTACGAGCAGTACTTC.

This clone was found a few times. The rearrangement uses TRBV3-1 (or the pseudogene TRBV3-2) and TRBJ2-3; 8 bases line up with TRBD2. Trimming at V came to 5 bases and at J to 2 bases, leaving 9 bases not matched to a gene. Germline lookup yields CDR1 LGHDT and CDR2 YNNKEL (reference sequence). CDR3 length: 16 residues. Here the CDR3 reads CASSTLTGGTTDTQYF. In nucleotides, the CDR3 is TGTGCCAGCAGCACCCTCACGGGGGGGACCACAGATACGCAGTATTTT.

This sequence joins TRBV27 and TRBJ2-5; TRBD1 matches at 9 bases. The CDR3 length is 14 residues. The germline CDR1 and CDR2 sequences are MNHEY and SMNVEV (reference sequence). Unmatched junction bases numbered 9, after V lost 4 bases and J lost 9 bases. The CDR3 loop reads CASSSAGTGMAQYF. CDR3 sequence (DNA): TGTGCCAGCAGTTCCGCCGGGACAGGGATGGCCCAGTACTTC.

The J gene is TRBJ2-1, the V gene TRBV24-1; 12 positions agree with TRBD2. The germline V gene has CDR1 KGHDR and CDR2 SFDVKD. V trimming: 3 bases; J trimming: 6 bases; junction bases outside the gene matches: 5. CDR3 length equals 16 residues. The CDR3: CATSDPATSGSNEQFF. The CDR3, as DNA: TGTGCCACCAGTGATCCGGCGACTAGCGGGAGCAATGAGCAGTTCTTC.

This chain links TRBV19 with TRBJ2-7, with TRBD1 identical over 12 bases. Germline CDR1 is LNHDA and CDR2 is SQIVND (reference sequence). The CDR3 is 16 amino acids. The ends lost 6 bases at V and 1 base at J; junction bases unmatched: 7. The DNA for the CDR3 is TGTGCCAGTAGCAGGGGACAGGGGGCGCTTTCCTACGAGCAGTACTTC. Amino acid sequence: CASSRGQGALSYEQYF.

This clone has just one count. V usage is TRBV3-1 (or the pseudogene TRBV3-2) and J usage is TRBJ1-5, with unresolved D. This CDR3 contains 14 residues. V was clipped by 3 bases and J by 5 bases, with 11 bases between them. Germline-derived CDR1 and CDR2 are LGHDT and YNNKEL (reference sequence). Here the CDR3 reads CASSHAGDHQPQHF. The CDR3 DNA reads TGTGCCAGCAGCCATGCAGGTGACCATCAGCCCCAGCATTTT.

This clone was picked up a small number of times. The chain uses TRBV3-1 (or the pseudogene TRBV3-2) and TRBJ1-2; D not resolved. V was pared by 0 bases and J by 2 bases, with 10 bases between. Germline CDR1 LGHDT, CDR2 YNNKEL (reference sequence). This CDR3 contains 15 residues. In nucleotides, the CDR3 is TGTGCCAGCAGCCAAGAAGTGACACTCAACTATGGCTACACCTTC. Its protein product is CASSQEVTLNYGYTF.

The chain has TRBV6-6 and TRBJ2-5; possibly TRBD2 for D (6 bases). This CDR3 comprises 13 residues. CDR1 is MNHNY and CDR2 is SVGAGI in the germline V gene (reference sequence). Between the trimmed V and J ends, which lost 6 bases and 5 bases, there was a span of 13 bases. The CDR3 reads CASRLSGQETQYF. The CDR3 region has the DNA TGTGCCAGCAGGCTTAGCGGTCAGGAGACCCAGTACTTC.

The chain couples TRBV6-2 or TRBV6-3 to TRBJ2-7; the D is unclear. This CDR3 region has 11 residues. The V gene lost 4 bases and the J gene lost 6 bases, with 7 bases spanning the gap. Germline V gene lookup returns CDR1 MNHEY and CDR2 SVGEGT. The chain's CDR3 is CASSSPLEQYF. CDR3 nucleotides: TGTGCCAGCAGTTCCCCCCTCGAGCAGTACTTC.

The chain links TRBV7-8 to TRBJ1-5; D is undetermined. This CDR3 has 13 amino acids. Between the trimmed V and J ends, which lost 3 bases and 2 bases, there was a span of 5 bases. From germline, CDR1 is SGHVS and CDR2 FQNEAQ. The CDR3 region is CASSFGGNQPQHF. CDR3 DNA sequence: TGTGCCAGCAGCTTCGGAGGCAATCAGCCCCAGCATTTT.

The gene calls are TRBV6-5 and TRBJ1-1, with no clear D. V was clipped by 7 bases and J by 0 bases, with 9 bases between them. The CDR3 length is 13 residues. Germline values: CDR1 MNHEY, CDR2 SVGAGI. The CDR3 region has the DNA TGTGCCAGCAAGTCAGGATTGAACACTGAAGCTTTCTTT. This encodes CASKSGLNTEAFF.

V and J are TRBV23-1 and TRBJ1-3; a possible D gene is TRBD1 (6 bases). TRBV23-1 is given ORF status, its function remaining uncertain. V was clipped by 4 bases and J by 2 bases, with 12 bases between them. CDR3 size: 15 residues. The CDR3 nucleotides read TGCGCCAGCAGTCTTGATCAGGGGCCTGGAAACACCATATATTTT. This sequence encodes CASSLDQGPGNTIYF.

This chain uses TRBV27 with TRBJ2-7; 8 bases fit TRBD2. V trimming: 2 bases; J trimming: 2 bases; junction bases outside the gene matches: 5. From germline, CDR1 is MNHEY and CDR2 SMNVEV (reference sequence). CDR3 size: 15 residues. The CDR3 bases are TGTGCCAGCAGTTTACGTGCGGGAGGAACCTACGAGCAGTACTTC. Translating it yields CASSLRAGGTYEQYF.

The chain employs TRBV18 and TRBJ2-3; D may be TRBD2 (5 bases). Germline CDR1 reads KGHSH; CDR2 reads LQKENI. Trimming stripped 0 bases from V and 6 bases from J, with 13 bases between. CDR3 length: 15 residues. CDR3 amino acids: CASSPPKPGLDTQYF. The DNA for the CDR3 is TGTGCCAGCTCACCACCTAAACCGGGGTTGGATACGCAGTATTTT. Full variable domain (outside the CDR3, taken from reference TRBV18 and TRBJ2-3): NAGVMQNPRHLVRRRGQEARLRCSPMKGHSHVYWYRQLPEEGLKFMVYLQKENIIDESGMPKERFSAEFPKEGPSILRIQQVVRGDSAAYFCASSPPKPGLDTQYFGPGTRLTVL.

This clone was seen once. This chain links TRBV6-2 or TRBV6-3 with TRBJ1-1, with 8 bases that match TRBD1. J gave up 8 bases and V 2 bases, and 10 bases lay outside the gene matches. There are 15 residues in the CDR3. From germline, CDR1 is MNHEY and CDR2 SVGEGT. CDR3 nucleotides: TGTGCCAGCAGTTACGGGTCGACAGGGGCGGGGGAAGCTTTCTTT. Its translation: CASSYGSTGAGEAFF.

The chain links TRBV4-1 to TRBJ2-7; the D gene is possibly TRBD1 (6 bases). The V gene lost 0 bases and the J gene lost 3 bases, with 12 bases spanning the gap. Per germline, CDR1 MGHRA and CDR2 YSYEKL. This CDR3 comprises 15 residues. The CDR3 DNA sequence: TGCGCCAGCAGCCAAGAAGCAGGGGTCAACTACGAGCAGTACTTC. Translation gives CASSQEAGVNYEQYF.

This clone was observed a handful of times. The CDR3 region is CASSYPPTIEQFF. The CDR3 DNA follows: TGTGCCAGCAGTTACCCCCCTACTATTGAGCAGTTCTTC. The V and J genes are TRBV6-2 or TRBV6-3 and TRBJ2-1; the D is unclear. The CDR3 totals 13 residues. The V end lost 2 bases, the J end lost 9 bases, and 11 bases lay between the germline ends. Germline V gene sequence: CDR1 MNHEY, CDR2 SVGEGT.

V usage is TRBV2 and J usage is TRBJ2-5; 8 nucleotides line up with TRBD2. Germline CDR1 is SNHLY and CDR2 is FYNNEI. The CDR3 is 16 amino acids. V was clipped by 7 bases and J by 5 bases; unmatched bases: 15. The CDR3 here is CASTPFSAGVGETQYF. CDR3 DNA sequence: TGTGCCAGCACTCCCTTCTCAGCGGGAGTGGGGGAGACCCAGTACTTC. The entire variable domain, with the rest obtained from reference TRBV2 and TRBJ2-5, is as follows: EPEVTQTPSHQVTQMGQEVILRCVPISNHLYFYWYRQILGQKVEFLVSFYNNEISEKSEIFDDQFSVERPDGSNFTLKIRSTKLEDSAMYFCASTPFSAGVGETQYFGPGTRLLVL.

This chain links TRBV6-5 with TRBJ1-6; D not resolved. V dropped 0 bases and J dropped 6 bases, with 9 bases sitting between them. The V gene's germline CDR1 is MNHEY and CDR2 SVGAGI. There are 15 residues in the CDR3. CDR3 bases: TGTGCCAGCAGTTACTCGAGGCTACTTAATTCACCCCTCCACTTT. The encoded protein is CASSYSRLLNSPLHF.